This T cell receptor beta chain was sequenced for a study of T-cell reconstitution after alpha-beta-depleted transplantation in children. Overall study findings and caveats: After one year, T-cell counts and TCRbeta diversity mostly came from new T cells. Roughly two months post-transplant, alpha-beta T cells reportedly originated from several hundred graft clones that had expanded. Surviving recipient cells, namely T cells and thymic progenitors, were the source of high day-60 TCRbeta diversity in some patients.

CDR1 and CDR2 from the germline V gene are MNHNS and SASEGT. The CDR3 runs to 13 residues. V was cut by 5 bases and J by 9 bases, with 14 bases left in between. About this clonotype itself: Its specificity is not known.

A library of TCRbeta sequences, prepared with unique molecular identifiers, was generated. TCRdb independently ran MiXCR on the PCR reads; one entry per CDR3 protein. The data show a few hundred thousand distinct CDR3 sequences, with roughly 27% seen just once and just over 35% held by the top ten. The rearrangement links TRBV6-1 to TRBJ2-1, with D perhaps TRBD1 or TRBD2 (5 bases each). The sample in question was PBMCs, obtained before TCRalphabeta/CD19-depleted stem cell transplant. The TCR originated in a boy under three years old with Wiskott-Aldrich syndrome, due to receive a stem cell transplant. Written as DNA, the CDR3 is TGTGCCAGCAGTCGACGGGACGCGGGTGAGCAGTTCTTC. Its translation: CASSRRDAGEQFF.